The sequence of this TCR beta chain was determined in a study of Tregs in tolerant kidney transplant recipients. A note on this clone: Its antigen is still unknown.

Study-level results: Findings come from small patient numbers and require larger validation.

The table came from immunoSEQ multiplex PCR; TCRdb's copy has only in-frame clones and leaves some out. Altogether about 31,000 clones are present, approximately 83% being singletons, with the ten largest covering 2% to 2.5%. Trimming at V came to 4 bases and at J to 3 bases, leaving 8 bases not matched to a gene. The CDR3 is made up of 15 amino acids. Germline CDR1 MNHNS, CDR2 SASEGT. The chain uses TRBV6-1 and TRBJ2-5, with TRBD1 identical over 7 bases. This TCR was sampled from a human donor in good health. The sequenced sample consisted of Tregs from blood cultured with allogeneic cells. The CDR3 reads CASSVPTGIEETQYF. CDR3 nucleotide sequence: TGTGCCAGCAGTGTCCCGACAGGGATAGAAGAGACCCAGTACTTC.